These T cell receptor beta chains were read from a single sample in a study of OX40 agonist ivuxolimab in advanced cancers. The assay was immunoSEQ multiplex PCR, and TCRdb's table has in-frame clones only and misses some. The data show approximately 82,000 clones, 87% seen once. The starting material was CD4+ or CD8+ T cells sorted from blood, obtained in a trial of the OX40 agonist ivuxolimab. The origin of the receptors is an adult with an advanced solid tumor such as melanoma, head and neck, liver or kidney cancer. Both conserved end residues are part of each CDR3. Each record gives: D gene, clone size, V gene, J gene, CDR3 DNA, CDR3 protein. D genes are given only for firm matches. Expanded clones get a size class; other rows say once, few or many, or leave the size out.

D: NA; size: NA; V: TRBV5-1; J: TRBJ2-2; DNA: TGCGCCAGCAGCTTGGACCTGTACTCCGGGGAGCTGTTTTTT; CDR3: CASSLDLYSGELFF
D: NA; size: few; V: TRBV30; J: TRBJ1-1; DNA: TGTGCCTGGAGGCCACAGGGTAACACTGAAGCTTTCTTT; CDR3: CAWRPQGNTEAFF
D: NA; size: once; V: TRBV19; J: TRBJ1-5; DNA: TGTGGTTCCTCCGAAGGGGCATGGGGTCAGCCCCAGCATTTT; CDR3: CGSSEGAWGQPQHF
D: NA; size: NA; V: TRBV10-2; J: TRBJ1-2; DNA: TGCGCCAGCAGTGATTTACAGGGTACTGGATATGGCTACACCTTC; CDR3: CASSDLQGTGYGYTF
D: NA; size: NA; V: TRBV29-1; J: TRBJ1-2; DNA: TGCAGCGCCGGAACAGGGTTCTCTAACTATGGCTACACCTTC; CDR3: CSAGTGFSNYGYTF
D: NA; size: NA; V: TRBV5-1; J: TRBJ1-1; DNA: TGCGCCAGCATAGAAGGGGTTGAAGCTTTCTTT; CDR3: CASIEGVEAFF
D: NA; size: few; V: TRBV19; J: TRBJ2-7; DNA: TGTGCCAGCGGCAGGAGGGGGAGGTTCGAGCAGTACTTC; CDR3: CASGRRGRFEQYF
D: NA; size: NA; V: TRBV19; J: TRBJ2-7; DNA: TGTGCCAGTAGTACGGCTAGGGCTCAAGGCGAGCAGTACTTC; CDR3: CASSTARAQGEQYF
D: NA; size: NA; V: TRBV28; J: TRBJ1-5; DNA: TGTGCCAGCAGTTTGGGGGGGAGGCCCCAGCATTTT; CDR3: CASSLGGRPQHF
D: NA; size: NA; V: TRBV6-5; J: TRBJ2-7; DNA: TGTGCCACCTCGCGCAGGTCAACCTACGAGCAGTACTTC; CDR3: CATSRRSTYEQYF
D: NA; size: NA; V: TRBV30; J: TRBJ2-2; DNA: TGTGCCTGGAGTTTGGGGGGCTTGAACACCGGGGAGCTGTTTTTT; CDR3: CAWSLGGLNTGELFF
D: TRBD2; size: NA; V: TRBV4-3; J: TRBJ2-7; DNA: TGCGCCAGCAGCCACTATATTGGGACTAGCGGGAGCTCCTACGAGCAGTACTTC; CDR3: CASSHYIGTSGSSYEQYF
D: NA; size: NA; V: TRBV19; J: TRBJ2-7; DNA: TGTGCCAGTAGTATTACGGGACCTTACGAGCAGTACTTC; CDR3: CASSITGPYEQYF
D: NA; size: few; V: TRBV6-1; J: TRBJ1-2; DNA: TGTGCCAGCAGTGAGCAGGTGTTAGGGGTCGATGGCTACACCTTC; CDR3: CASSEQVLGVDGYTF
D: NA; size: NA; V: TRBV5-4; J: TRBJ1-4; DNA: TGTGCCAGCAGCTTGGGAGCACAGAAACTGTTTTTT; CDR3: CASSLGAQKLFF
D: NA; size: NA; V: TRBV7-6; J: TRBJ2-5; DNA: TGTGCCAGCAGCTTACCCCAAGAGACCCAGTACTTC; CDR3: CASSLPQETQYF
D: NA; size: NA; V: TRBV19; J: TRBJ2-5; DNA: TGTGCCAGTAGGGGCAGCCAAGAGACCCAGTACTTC; CDR3: CASRGSQETQYF
D: NA; size: NA; V: TRBV5-1; J: TRBJ2-4; DNA: TGCGCCAGCAGCTCGCGTACTAGGCCTAACATTCAGTACTTC; CDR3: CASSSRTRPNIQYF
D: NA; size: once; V: TRBV10-3; J: TRBJ2-5; DNA: TGTGCCACCCTTGGACAAATACAAGAGACCCAGTACTTC; CDR3: CATLGQIQETQYF
D: NA; size: NA; V: TRBV5-1; J: TRBJ2-1; DNA: TGCGCCAGCCTGAAGGGTGACCCGGGAACCAATGAGCAGTTCTTC; CDR3: CASLKGDPGTNEQFF
D: NA; size: few; V: TRBV11-2; J: TRBJ2-7; DNA: TGTGCCAGCAGCTCAACAGCCACCTCCTACGAGCAGTACTTC; CDR3: CASSSTATSYEQYF
D: TRBD1; size: NA; V: TRBV18; J: TRBJ2-1; DNA: TGTGCCAGCTCACCACAAACCGGGACAGACTACAATGAGCAGTTCTTC; CDR3: CASSPQTGTDYNEQFF
D: NA; size: NA; V: TRBV4-1; J: TRBJ1-2; DNA: TGCGCCAGCAGCCCCCGGAGGGACACCGGACTGGAGCCACGGGGCTACACCTTC; CDR3: CASSPRRDTGLEPRGYTF
D: NA; size: NA; V: TRBV5-1; J: TRBJ1-2; DNA: TGCGCCAGCAGCTCCGACGGGGGCGGCTATGGCTACACCTTC; CDR3: CASSSDGGGYGYTF
D: TRBD2; size: once; V: TRBV2; J: TRBJ2-3; DNA: TGTGCCAGCACCGGGACGGGGGGGACAGATACGCAGTATTTT; CDR3: CASTGTGGTDTQYF
D: NA; size: NA; V: TRBV5-6; J: TRBJ1-1; DNA: TGTGCCAGCAGCCCCGCCTTGACGGGCACTGAAGCTTTCTTT; CDR3: CASSPALTGTEAFF
D: NA; size: NA; V: TRBV19; J: TRBJ1-5; DNA: TGTGCCACAAAAGGGGGGGGCCCTAATTTTGGGAATCAGCCCCAGCATTTT; CDR3: CATKGGGPNFGNQPQHF
D: NA; size: NA; V: TRBV7-2; J: TRBJ2-5; DNA: TGTGCCAGCAGCCGGTACCAAGAGACCCAGTACTTC; CDR3: CASSRYQETQYF
D: NA; size: NA; V: TRBV27; J: TRBJ1-1; DNA: TGTGCCAGCAGCCGGACTCAACTCACCACTGAAGCTTTCTTT; CDR3: CASSRTQLTTEAFF
D: NA; size: NA; V: TRBV6-5; J: TRBJ1-3; DNA: TGTGCCAGCAGCCGAAACCCGACAGGTGGAAACACCATATATTTT; CDR3: CASSRNPTGGNTIYF
D: NA; size: NA; V: TRBV7-2; J: TRBJ2-7; DNA: TGTGCCAGCAGCCCCTATAGCTCCTACGAGCAGTACTTC; CDR3: CASSPYSSYEQYF
D: TRBD1; size: NA; V: TRBV25-1; J: TRBJ2-7; DNA: TGTGCCAGCAGAGGACAGGCGAGGGAGCAGTACTTC; CDR3: CASRGQAREQYF
D: NA; size: NA; V: TRBV2; J: TRBJ2-1; DNA: TGTGCCACCCTTCTGGGAGCCTACAATGAGCAGTTCTTC; CDR3: CATLLGAYNEQFF
D: NA; size: NA; V: TRBV19; J: TRBJ1-5; DNA: TGTGCCAGTAGACTGGGGTACAATCAGCCCCAGCATTTT; CDR3: CASRLGYNQPQHF
D: TRBD1; size: NA; V: TRBV29-1; J: TRBJ1-2; DNA: TGCAGCGTGACAGGGACGGCTAACTATGGCTACACCTTC; CDR3: CSVTGTANYGYTF
D: NA; size: NA; V: TRBV2; J: TRBJ2-6; DNA: TGTGCCAGCGGGGGACGGATAAGCTCTGGGGCCAACGTCCTGACTTTC; CDR3: CASGGRISSGANVLTF
D: NA; size: NA; V: TRBV19; J: TRBJ1-5; DNA: TGTGCCAGTAGCGGAAATAGCAATCAGCCCCAGCATTTT; CDR3: CASSGNSNQPQHF
D: NA; size: NA; V: TRBV27; J: TRBJ1-4; DNA: TGTGCCAGCAGTTTAAGTCGGGGGGATGAAAAACTGTTTTTT; CDR3: CASSLSRGDEKLFF
D: NA; size: NA; V: TRBV4-3; J: TRBJ1-6; DNA: TGCGCCAGCAGCCTCCGTCTCTTAGGGGGTTCTGAATCACCCCTCCACTTT; CDR3: CASSLRLLGGSESPLHF
D: NA; size: NA; V: TRBV7-8; J: TRBJ1-2; DNA: TGTGCCAGCAGCTTAGCAGACATAACCCCGAGAGGCTACACCTTC; CDR3: CASSLADITPRGYTF
D: NA; size: once; V: TRBV6-4; J: TRBJ2-4; DNA: TGTGCCAGCAGCCGGACCCCCGGGGCCAAAAACATTCAGTACTTC; CDR3: CASSRTPGAKNIQYF
D: TRBD1; size: NA; V: TRBV29-1; J: TRBJ2-3; DNA: TGCAGCGTGCCAACAGGGGGCACAGATACGCAGTATTTT; CDR3: CSVPTGGTDTQYF
D: NA; size: once; V: TRBV11-2; J: TRBJ2-7; DNA: TGTGCCAGCAGCTTAGAATCTGGCACCCCCTACGAGCAGTACTTC; CDR3: CASSLESGTPYEQYF
D: NA; size: NA; V: TRBV5-6; J: TRBJ1-1; DNA: TGTGCCAGCAGCCTTTTGGGGGATCAGAAAGAAGCTTTCTTT; CDR3: CASSLLGDQKEAFF
D: TRBD2; size: NA; V: TRBV7-9; J: TRBJ2-1; DNA: TGTGCCAGCAGCCCTGGGACTAGCTACAATGAGCAGTTCTTC; CDR3: CASSPGTSYNEQFF
D: NA; size: NA; V: TRBV11-2; J: TRBJ1-1; DNA: TGTGCCAGCAGCTTAGCAGGTGGGAACACTGAAGCTTTCTTT; CDR3: CASSLAGGNTEAFF
D: NA; size: NA; V: TRBV5-1; J: TRBJ2-3; DNA: TGCGCCTCCGCGAGCACAGATACGCAGTATTTT; CDR3: CASASTDTQYF
D: NA; size: NA; V: TRBV2; J: TRBJ2-3; DNA: TGTGCCAGCAGTGGTGAGGATACGCAGTATTTT; CDR3: CASSGEDTQYF
D: NA; size: NA; V: TRBV7-2; J: TRBJ1-1; DNA: TGTGCCAGCAGCTTTGGGGTTATTCCGGTGGGAGGCACTGAAGCTTTCTTT; CDR3: CASSFGVIPVGGTEAFF
D: TRBD1; size: once; V: TRBV7-2; J: TRBJ2-7; DNA: TGTGCCAGCAGCTTAAAGGGACAGGCCTCCTACGAGCAGTACTTC; CDR3: CASSLKGQASYEQYF
D: NA; size: NA; V: TRBV11-2; J: TRBJ2-4; DNA: TGTGCCAGCAGCTTAAGTGTAGCCAAAAACATTCAGTACTTC; CDR3: CASSLSVAKNIQYF
D: TRBD1; size: NA; V: TRBV5-1; J: TRBJ1-4; DNA: TGCGCCAGCAGCTCGACAGGGCCAACTAATGAAAAACTGTTTTTT; CDR3: CASSSTGPTNEKLFF